This TCR beta chain derives from a study of CD8+CD57+ T cells in acquired aplastic anemia. Turning to the study itself: Yields of DNA that came from sorted CD4+ and CD8+ cells averaged approximately 3.2 ug.

Germline loops: CDR1 ENHRY, CDR2 SYGVKD. V shed 6 bases and J shed 4 bases, with 15 bases lying between them. The CDR3 has 14 amino acids. Patients included in sequencing had previously demonstrated CD8+CD57+ cell expansion by flow cytometry. As for this clonotype: The antigen remains undetermined.

CDR3 and TCR beta VDJ profiling relied on a genomic DNA template. TCRdb re-analysed the reads in MiXCR, keeping a single row per CDR3 protein. The repertoire holds over 150,000 distinct CDR3 sequences, with roughly 60% as singletons. Study observations and caveats: Patients showed no significant difference from controls in CD8+ Simpson's diversity.

This chain uses TRBV10-3 with TRBJ1-1, with D possibly TRBD1 on 6 matching bases. The receptor's source is a human donor with aplastic anemia. The sample was sorted CD4+, CD8+, or CD8+CD57+ T cells (not recorded which) from PBMCs. CDR3 bases: TGTGCCATCAGGCCCAGGACAGAAGGCACTGAAGCTTTCTTT. Translating gives CAIRPRTEGTEAFF.